A single sample is the source of the 24 T cell receptor beta chains below, sequenced in a study of T cell responses to AZD1222 COVID-19 vaccine. Sequenced by immunoSEQ multiplex PCR; TCRdb stores in-frame clones only, minus some. The sample holds about 150,000 clones; less than 95% are singletons and the top ten take approximately 1.8%. Sample: peripheral blood, taken on day 0 of AZD1222 vaccination. Receptor source: an adult in good health.

V usage is TRBV5-5 and J usage is TRBJ2-7, with 8 bases matching TRBD2. The CDR3 is made up of 15 amino acids. Unmatched junction bases numbered 7, after V lost 2 bases and J lost 3 bases. The germline V gene encodes CDR1 SGHKS and CDR2 YYEKEE (reference sequence). The CDR3 coding sequence is TGTGCCAGCAGCTTTACTAGCGGCTCTTACTACGAGCAGTACTTC. Its protein is CASSFTSGSYYEQYF. Full variable domain (rest looked up from reference TRBV5-5 and TRBJ2-7): DAGVTQSPTHLIKTRGQQVTLRCSPISGHKSVSWYQQVLGQGPQFIFQYYEKEERGRGNFPDRFSARQFPNYSSELNVNALLLGDSALYLCASSFTSGSYYEQYFGPGTRLTVT.

A single count supports this clone. The chain combines TRBV9 with TRBJ1-1; 7 bases line up with TRBD1. Germline trimming cut 1 base from V and 10 bases from J; bases unmatched to any gene: 13. The CDR3 is made up of 15 amino acids. Germline V gene sequence: CDR1 SGDLS, CDR2 YYNGEE. CDR3 amino acids: CASSVQNRGPSGAFF. In DNA form, the CDR3 reads TGTGCCAGCAGCGTACAAAACAGGGGCCCCAGTGGAGCTTTCTTT.

Note on this clone: Different DNA sequences within this sample yield the same CDR3. The V gene is TRBV28, the J gene TRBJ2-2; D unclear. The CDR3 totals 12 residues. Looked up from germline, CDR1 is MDHEN and CDR2 is SYDVKM. V lost 6 bases to trimming and J lost 3 bases, with 5 bases between them. The CDR3 loop reads CASSLDTGELFF. CDR3 bases: TGTGCCAGCAGCCTCGACACCGGGGAGCTGTTTTTT.

The genes are TRBV15 and TRBJ2-5; D assignment may be TRBD1 or TRBD2 (5 bases each). The CDR3 contains 13 residues. Looked up from germline, CDR1 is LNHNV and CDR2 is YYDKDF (reference sequence). V lost 2 bases to trimming and J lost 4 bases, with 8 bases between them. This CDR3 reads CATSRQRGETQYF. Here the CDR3 DNA reads TGTGCCACCAGCAGACAGAGGGGAGAGACCCAGTACTTC.

The chain couples TRBV25-1 to TRBJ1-2; D may be TRBD1 (5 bases). The ends were cut back, 6 bases at V and 5 bases at J, with 10 bases in the middle. The CDR3 has 12 residues. Germline lookup yields CDR1 MGHDK and CDR2 SYGVNS. As DNA, the CDR3 is TGTGCCAGCAGGGGGCCAGGATATGGCTACACCTTC. This translates into CASRGPGYGYTF.

This rearrangement joins TRBV13 to TRBJ2-7; 7 bases match TRBD2. The trim removed 5 bases at V and 6 bases at J, leaving 7 bases unmatched. The CDR3 is made up of 13 amino acids. Germline V gene sequence: CDR1 PRHDT, CDR2 FYEKMQ (reference sequence). CDR3 bases: TGTGCCAGCAGCACTGGACTAGTCGGCGAGCAGTACTTC. Translated, it gives CASSTGLVGEQYF.

The genes are TRBV7-9 and TRBJ2-7; TRBD1 is a possible D gene (6 bases). The V gene's germline CDR1 is SEHNR and CDR2 FQNEAQ (reference sequence). The CDR3 is 14 amino acids. Trimming pared 5 bases from V and 3 bases from J, leaving 14 bases between. CDR3 region: CASSLTGSDYEQYF. CDR3 DNA sequence: TGTGCCAGCAGCCTTACAGGGTCCGACTACGAGCAGTACTTC.

The rearrangement uses TRBV12-3 or TRBV12-4 and TRBJ2-2, with no clear D. Trimming left V 7 bases short and J 5 bases short, with 5 bases between. There are 11 residues in the CDR3. CDR3 nucleotides: TGTGCCAGCATCCAAACCGGGGAGCTGTTTTTT. Its translation: CASIQTGELFF.

The chain couples TRBV4-1 to TRBJ2-1; perhaps D is TRBD1 or TRBD2 (5 bases each). V was cut by 1 base and J by 7 bases, with 14 bases left in between. Germline V gene data show CDR1 as MGHRA and CDR2 as YSYEKL. This CDR3 contains 15 residues. CDR3 bases: TGCGCCAGCAGCCAAGGGGACGTTCGTTGGAATGAGCAGTTCTTC. This translates into CASSQGDVRWNEQFF.

V usage is TRBV9 and J usage is TRBJ2-7; 13 bases are a match to TRBD2. Germline V gene sequence: CDR1 SGDLS, CDR2 YYNGEE. With V trimmed by 3 bases and J by 5 bases, 8 bases remained unmatched. The CDR3 runs to 16 residues. The CDR3 here is CASSERTSGSFDEQYF. DNA of the CDR3: TGTGCCAGCAGCGAGAGGACTAGCGGGAGCTTCGACGAGCAGTACTTC.

The CDR3 DNA reads as TGTGCCAGCAGCACGAGGACAGATGAAAAACTGTTTTTT. Translating gives CASSTRTDEKLFF. V and J are TRBV27 and TRBJ1-4; D might be TRBD1 (6 bases). The CDR3 extends over 13 amino acids. CDR1 and CDR2 from the germline V gene are MNHEY and SMNVEV (reference sequence). V gave up 6 bases and J gave up 6 bases, with 11 bases separating them.

The chain carries TRBV14 and TRBJ2-7; D is unresolved. CDR3 size: 14 residues. Trimming stripped 3 bases from V and 1 base from J, with 10 bases between. Germline V lookup: CDR1 SGHDN, CDR2 FVKESK. The CDR3 protein is CASSHLDGSYEQYF. CDR3 bases: TGTGCCAGCAGCCACCTGGACGGATCCTACGAGCAGTACTTC.

The chain has TRBV7-6 and TRBJ2-3; unclear D gene. Germline V gene lookup returns CDR1 SGHVS and CDR2 FNYEAQ. Trimming stripped 0 bases from V and 0 bases from J, with 7 bases between. The CDR3 has 15 amino acids. The CDR3, as DNA: TGTGCCAGCAGCTTAGCGGCTCTAAGCACAGATACGCAGTATTTT. It encodes CASSLAALSTDTQYF.

DNA of the CDR3: TGTGCCAGCAGTTGGAAGACAGGTAACGAGCAGTACTTC. This translates into CASSWKTGNEQYF. The V and J genes are TRBV27 and TRBJ2-7; D might be TRBD1 (6 bases). The germline V gene has CDR1 MNHEY and CDR2 SMNVEV (reference sequence). Trimming removed 4 bases at V and 5 bases at J, with 12 bases between. The CDR3 covers 13 residues.

The chain joins TRBV2 to TRBJ1-2, with 9 positions matching TRBD1. CDR3 length equals 17 residues. CDR1 is SNHLY, CDR2 FYNNEI, per germline. The junction had 13 bases not matched to a gene; V was cut back by 4 bases and J by 4 bases. CDR3 in DNA: TGTGCCAGCAGTGTGTTAGGTGGGACAGGGTCGAGCTATGGCTACACCTTC. Amino acid sequence: CASSVLGGTGSSYGYTF.

The rearrangement uses TRBV11-3 and TRBJ2-7; 9 bases are a match to TRBD2. Unmatched junction bases numbered 2, after V lost 3 bases and J lost 2 bases. The CDR3 covers 14 residues. Germline V gene sequence: CDR1 SGHNT, CDR2 YENEEA. The CDR3 sequence is CASSFGGRAYEQYF. CDR3 coding DNA: TGTGCCAGCAGCTTCGGCGGGAGGGCCTACGAGCAGTACTTC.

Here the CDR3 DNA reads TGTGCCAGCTCACCGAAAGACAGGAAGAACACTGAAGCTTTCTTT. It translates to CASSPKDRKNTEAFF. The J gene is TRBJ1-1, the V gene TRBV18; TRBD1 is a possible D gene (6 bases). The V and J ends lost 3 bases and 1 base respectively, with 12 bases between them. The CDR3 totals 15 residues. CDR1 and CDR2 from the germline V gene are KGHSH and LQKENI.

V is TRBV11-1 and J is TRBJ2-2, with 9 bases that match TRBD2. The V and J ends lost 5 bases and 9 bases, in that order; junction bases with no gene match: 7. This CDR3 comprises 14 residues. Per the germline V gene, CDR1 is SGHAT and CDR2 is FQDESV (reference sequence). The CDR3 nucleotides are TGTGCCAGCAGCCGTTTGCGGGAGGGTCGGGAGCTGTTTTTT. Protein sequence: CASSRLREGRELFF.

The V and J genes are TRBV28 and TRBJ1-1, with D perhaps matching TRBD1 (6 bases). The CDR3 runs to 14 residues. Germline assignment: CDR1 MDHEN and CDR2 SYDVKM. Deletions cut 4 bases from V and 1 base from J, with 10 bases between. CDR3: CASSSSGANTEAFF. CDR3 in DNA: TGTGCCAGCAGTTCATCAGGGGCGAACACTGAAGCTTTCTTT. Filled out from reference TRBV28 and TRBJ1-1, the complete variable domain reads DVKVTQSSRYLVKRTGEKVFLECVQDMDHENMFWYRQDPGLGLRLIYFSYDVKMKEKGDIPEGYSVSREKKERFSLILESASTNQTSMYLCASSSSGANTEAFFGQGTRLTVV.

This chain uses TRBV6-2 or TRBV6-3 with TRBJ2-2; D unclear. CDR1 and CDR2 from the germline V gene are MNHEY and SVGEGT. The V and J ends lost 2 bases and 3 bases respectively, with 10 bases between them. The CDR3 consists of 15 residues. The CDR3 protein is CASSYLGRDTGELFF. CDR3 DNA sequence: TGTGCCAGCAGTTACCTGGGTAGGGACACCGGGGAGCTGTTTTTT.

The V gene is TRBV5-1, the J gene TRBJ2-7; 14 bases fit TRBD2. After removal of 0 bases from V and 6 bases from J, the junction contained 14 bases not matched to a gene. This CDR3 contains 19 residues. Germline CDR1 reads SGHRS; CDR2 reads YFSETQ. The CDR3 DNA reads as TGCGCCAGCAGCTTGGTTCCTATCACCGGGACTAGCGGGAGAACCGAGCAGTACTTC. This sequence encodes CASSLVPITGTSGRTEQYF.

The rearrangement uses TRBV7-3 and TRBJ2-7; 9 nucleotides line up with TRBD2. V lost 4 bases and J lost 5; bases outside the gene matches: 9. The CDR3 is made up of 15 amino acids. The V gene's germline CDR1 is SGHTA and CDR2 FQGTGA. CDR3 sequence (DNA): TGTGCCAGCAGCTCTAGCGGGATCCAGGAGGACGAGCAGTACTTC. As protein: CASSSSGIQEDEQYF. Together with reference TRBV7-3 and TRBJ2-7, the CDR3 gives the full variable domain: GAGVSQTPSNKVTEKGKYVELRCDPISGHTALYWYRQSLGQGPEFLIYFQGTGAADDSGLPNDRFFAVRPEGSVSTLKIQRTERGDSAVYLCASSSSGIQEDEQYFGPGTRLTVT.

This sequence joins TRBV7-2 and TRBJ2-1, with 7 bases that match TRBD2. The junction had 7 bases not matched to a gene; V was cut back by 2 bases and J by 6 bases. Germline V gene sequence: CDR1 SGHTA, CDR2 FQGNSA. This CDR3 region has 15 residues. The CDR3 DNA reads TGTGCCAGCAGCTTAATGGCGGGAGCTGCCAATGAGCAGTTCTTC. It yields the protein CASSLMAGAANEQFF.

The chain couples TRBV9 to TRBJ2-7, with 13 bases identical to TRBD2. Germline V gene lookup returns CDR1 SGDLS and CDR2 YYNGEE. The trim removed 3 bases at V and 3 bases at J, leaving 3 bases unmatched. The CDR3 covers 15 residues. The CDR3 DNA sequence: TGTGCCAGCAGCGGGGGGACTAGCGGGAACTACGAGCAGTACTTC. Translation gives CASSGGTSGNYEQYF. Based on the CDR3 plus reference TRBV9 and TRBJ2-7, the full variable domain is DSGVTQTPKHLITATGQRVTLRCSPRSGDLSVYWYQQSLDQGLQFLIQYYNGEERAKGNILERFSAQQFPDLHSELNLSSLELGDSALYFCASSGGTSGNYEQYFGPGTRLTVT.